The clone carrying this T cell receptor (beta chain) was counted between two and nine times. Its target is not known. Since all of the isolated RNA was reverse transcribed, expressed TCRB transcripts were what got sequenced. TCRdb keeps only in-frame clones here, not all; method: immunoSEQ multiplex PCR. Here the sample spans more than 300,000 clones, more than 12% being singletons. These data belong to a study of beta chain features in type 1 diabetes. Study outcomes and limitations: Possible PCR preference for shorter templates applied equally to patients and controls. TCRB CDR3s were moderately but significantly shorter in Type 1 diabetes patients in all four CD4+ subsets.

CDR1 is SGHNT, CDR2 YENEEA, per germline. The germline V and J ends were trimmed by 5 bases and 4 bases, with 14 bases remaining between them. The CDR3 extends over 15 amino acids. Central memory, naive, regulatory and stem cell-like memory CD4+ cells were sorted by CD45RO/CCR7/CD25/CD127/CD95/CD27. The receptor comes from a woman under 30 in good health. Material: naive CD4+ T cells from blood. The genes are TRBV11-3 and TRBJ2-2, with D perhaps matching TRBD2 (6 bases). CDR3 loop: CASSPTGVGTGELFF. In DNA, the CDR3 is TGTGCCAGCAGCCCTACGGGAGTAGGCACCGGGGAGCTGTTTTTT.